This T cell receptor beta chain emerged from a study of vaccination and CD4 T cells after COVID-19. Study outcomes and limitations: Spike mono-reactivity held for 304 of 307 vaccine-specific clones in convalescent patients.

This sample's treatment: approximately nine-day PBMC culture with coronavirus spike peptide pools or control peptides (ViraFEST assay). Regarding this clonotype: Its antigen remains unidentified.

The Oncomine TCR Beta short-read assay sequenced DNA from cultured CD4+ T cells. TCRdb independently ran MiXCR on the PCR reads; one entry per CDR3 protein. The profile shows roughly 12,000 distinct CDR3 sequences, roughly three fifths of them singletons. This CDR3 comprises 12 residues. The germline CDR1 and CDR2 sequences are SGHRS and YFSETQ. Trimming at V came to 0 bases and at J to 11 bases, leaving 2 bases not matched to a gene. This sequence was found in a human donor who had recovered from COVID-19. The chain uses TRBV5-1 and TRBJ2-7; TRBD1 agrees at 10 bases. The material sequenced was CD4+ T cells from blood, cultured in vitro. The CDR3 region has the DNA TGCGCCAGCAGCTTGGTCGGACAGGGGGAGTACTTC. Its protein product is CASSLVGQGEYF.